This T cell receptor (beta chain) was obtained from a study of blood T cell repertoires in COVID-19. Trimming cost V 4 bases and J 0 bases; bases outside gene matches: 2. Germline V gene data show CDR1 as SGHRS and CDR2 as YFSETQ. CDR3 length: 15 residues. Using immunoSEQ multiplex PCR, the repertoire was profiled, and TCRdb retains in-frame clones only, with some absent. Here the sample spans 73,000 or so clones, roughly 85% being singletons. This sequence originates from a man younger than 45 with acute or convalescent COVID-19. The rearrangement uses TRBV5-1 and TRBJ2-1, with TRBD2 identical over 9 bases. Sequenced input: peripheral blood. The CDR3 protein is CASSIAGDSYNEQFF. The CDR3 DNA sequence: TGCGCCAGCAGCATAGCGGGAGACTCCTACAATGAGCAGTTCTTC. Full variable domain (missing parts from reference TRBV5-1 and TRBJ2-1): KAGVTQTPRYLIKTRGQQVTLSCSPISGHRSVSWYQQTPGQGLQFLFEYFSETQRNKGNFPGRFSGRQFSNSRSEMNVSTLELGDSALYLCASSIAGDSYNEQFFGPGTRLTVL.